These 20 T cell receptor beta chains were all obtained from the same sample, sequenced in a study of CD8+CD57+ T cells in acquired aplastic anemia. Profiling of TCR beta VDJ combinations and CDR3 sequences used genomic DNA as template. TCRdb ran MiXCR on the reads and lists one entry per CDR3 protein. The sample holds around 210,000 distinct CDR3 sequences, approximately 65% seen once. Sequencing involved patients with CD8+CD57+ cell expansion previously shown by flow cytometry. The sequenced sample was sorted CD4+, CD8+, or CD8+CD57+ T cells (not recorded which) from PBMCs. Every receptor here comes from a human donor with aplastic anemia.

J is TRBJ2-7 and V is TRBV2, with D hard to call. This CDR3 is built from 12 residues. V was clipped by 5 bases and J by 5 bases, with 10 bases between them. CDR1 is SNHLY and CDR2 is FYNNEI in the germline V gene. In DNA form, the CDR3 reads TGTGCCAGCAGTTTAAGGAGTAACGAGCAGTACTTC. Its translation: CASSLRSNEQYF.

The gene calls are TRBV7-2 and TRBJ1-1; unclear D gene. Per the germline V gene, CDR1 is SGHTA and CDR2 is FQGNSA. This CDR3 has 12 amino acids. V lost 5 bases and J lost 5, with 9 bases in between. The CDR3, as DNA: TGTGCCAGCAGCGAAGGGTGGACTGAAGCTTTCTTT. It encodes CASSEGWTEAFF.

Points on this clonotype: Germline is not matched at one junction end, which may reflect a read error. Written as DNA, the CDR3 is TGTGCCAGCACAGGGGACAGTGGTTTGGGGGAGCAATACTTC. Amino acids: CASTGDSGLGEQYF. J is TRBJ2-7 and V is TRBV2, with 7 nucleotides matching TRBD1. Germline loops: CDR1 SNHLY, CDR2 FYNNEI. The CDR3 is made up of 14 amino acids.

As for this clonotype: Mismatch with germline at one junction end may stem from a read error. The rearrangement joins TRBV7-2 to TRBJ2-1; D gene unclear. The germline CDR1 and CDR2 sequences are SGHTA and FQGNSA. CDR3 size: 11 residues. CDR3 residues: CASSLINEQLF. CDR3 nucleotides: TGTGCCAGCAGCTTAATCAATGAGCAGCTCTTC. Looking up the rest from reference TRBV7-2 and TRBJ2-1 gives the full variable domain: GAGVSQSPSNKVTEKGKDVELRCDPISGHTALYWYRQSLGQGLEFLIYFQGNSAPDKSGLPSDRFSAERTGGSVSTLTIQRTQQEDSAVYLCASSLINEQLFGPGTRLTVL.

The rearrangement links TRBV7-9 to TRBJ2-7; D call uncertain. The CDR3 has 12 residues. Trimming took off 0 bases at V and 9 bases at J, with 9 bases between the two ends. Looked up from germline, CDR1 is SEHNR and CDR2 is FQNEAQ (reference sequence). The DNA for the CDR3 is TGTGCCAGCAGCTTAGCGCAGGAAGGGCAGTACTTC. It encodes CASSLAQEGQYF. The full variable domain, in which reference TRBV7-9 and TRBJ2-7 provide the parts outside the CDR3, is DTGVSQNPRHKITKRGQNVTFRCDPISEHNRLYWYRQTLGQGPEFLTYFQNEAQLEKSRLLSDRFSAERPKGSFSTLEIQRTEQGDSAMYLCASSLAQEGQYFGPGTRLTVT.

The chain carries TRBV10-3 and TRBJ2-5; 9 positions match TRBD2. The V and J ends lost 2 bases and 3 bases, in that order; junction bases with no gene match: 1. Germline values: CDR1 ENHRY, CDR2 SYGVKD. The CDR3 has 14 amino acids. CDR3 in DNA: TGTGCCATCAGTGAGGGACTAGCGAAAGAGACCCAGTACTTC. This gives the protein CAISEGLAKETQYF.

The V and J genes are TRBV7-9 and TRBJ2-3; 10 nucleotides agree with TRBD2. Germline trimming cut 3 bases from V and 2 bases from J; bases unmatched to any gene: 2. The V gene's germline CDR1 is SEHNR and CDR2 FQNEAQ (reference sequence). The CDR3 extends over 15 amino acids. This chain's CDR3 is CASSFSGGYTDTQYF. CDR3 sequence (DNA): TGTGCCAGCAGCTTTAGCGGGGGGTACACAGATACGCAGTATTTT. The whole variable domain, remainder taken from reference TRBV7-9 and TRBJ2-3, is DTGVSQNPRHKITKRGQNVTFRCDPISEHNRLYWYRQTLGQGPEFLTYFQNEAQLEKSRLLSDRFSAERPKGSFSTLEIQRTEQGDSAMYLCASSFSGGYTDTQYFGPGTRLTVL.

Turning to this clonotype: Mismatch with germline at one junction end may stem from a read error. This chain uses TRBV20-1 with TRBJ1-6, with D possibly TRBD1 on 5 matching bases. The CDR3 runs 14 residues. The germline gives CDR1 DFQATT, CDR2 SNEGSKA (reference sequence). In DNA form, the CDR3 reads TGCAGTGCTAGTGCCGGGACGGTGGATTCACCCTTCCACTTT. Translating it yields CSASAGTVDSPFHF.

This chain uses TRBV24-1 with TRBJ2-2, with TRBD1 identical over 7 bases. V lost 4 bases, J lost 7 bases, and 5 bases stayed unmatched. CDR1 and CDR2 (germline): KGHDR, SFDVKD. The CDR3 extends over 14 amino acids. For the CDR3, the DNA is TGTGCCACCAGTGACGGACAGGATCACGGGGAGCTGTTTTTT. Translating gives CATSDGQDHGELFF.

The gene calls are TRBV20-1 and TRBJ2-7; 9 positions match TRBD1. This CDR3 has 14 residues. Germline V gives CDR1 DFQATT, CDR2 SNEGSKA (reference sequence). V lost 6 bases and J lost 4; bases outside the gene matches: 10. CDR3 DNA: TGCAGTGCCACCGAGGGACAGGGTCAATACGAGCAGTACTTC. This gives the protein CSATEGQGQYEQYF.

The chain uses TRBV19 and TRBJ1-5, with D uncertain. The length of the CDR3 is 13 residues. Per germline, CDR1 LNHDA and CDR2 SQIVND (reference sequence). The V end was cut by 3 bases, the J end by 7 bases, with 10 bases between. CDR3 nucleotide sequence: TGTGCCAGTAGTATGTTCAGGAACCAGCCCCAGCATTTT. It encodes CASSMFRNQPQHF.

The chain is built from TRBV7-6 and TRBJ1-1; TRBD1 matches 7 bases. CDR1 SGHVS and CDR2 FNYEAQ come from the germline V gene. Germline trimming cut 3 bases from V and 1 base from J; bases unmatched to any gene: 2. This CDR3 region has 14 residues. CDR3 nucleotide sequence: TGTGCCAGCAGCTTGACAGGGCAGAACACTGAAGCTTTCTTT. It codes for CASSLTGQNTEAFF.

This chain joins TRBV7-2 and TRBJ2-1, with 8 nucleotides matching TRBD2. CDR1 and CDR2 (germline): SGHTA, FQGNSA. The ends lost 0 bases at V and 8 bases at J; junction bases unmatched: 6. This CDR3 is 15 amino acids long. As DNA, the CDR3 is TGTGCCAGCAGCTTAGCGGGTCGGCGGGGGGATGAGCAGTTCTTC. Amino acids: CASSLAGRRGDEQFF.

This clonotype was recorded once. The chain carries TRBV5-6 and TRBJ1-2; D call uncertain. There are 13 residues in the CDR3. Germline V gives CDR1 SGHDT, CDR2 YYEEEE. V was cut by 3 bases and J by 6 bases, with 12 bases left in between. CDR3 in DNA: TGTGCCAGCAGCTCCGCCGCAGTTGATGGCTACACCTTC. Translated: CASSSAAVDGYTF.

Regarding this clonotype: The junction departs from the called germline gene at one end, perhaps through a read error. The chain links TRBV9 to TRBJ2-5; D perhaps matches TRBD2 (5 bases). The CDR3 consists of 14 residues. From germline, CDR1 is SGDLS and CDR2 YYNGEE. The CDR3 DNA is TGTGCCAGCAGCCCTCGCGGAGGTCAAGAGGCCCAGTACTTC. This gives the protein CASSPRGGQEAQYF. The full variable domain, in which reference TRBV9 and TRBJ2-5 provide the parts outside the CDR3, is DSGVTQTPKHLITATGQRVTLRCSPRSGDLSVYWYQQSLDQGLQFLIQYYNGEERAKGNILERFSAQQFPDLHSELNLSSLELGDSALYFCASSPRGGQEAQYFGPGTRLLVL.

The rearrangement joins TRBV2 to TRBJ1-1; no reliable D call. The CDR3 loop spans 12 amino acids. Germline V gives CDR1 SNHLY, CDR2 FYNNEI. With 6 bases removed from V and 6 bases from J, the gap between germline ends came to 11 bases. The CDR3 nucleotides are TGTGCCAGCAGCAGTGTTGTCGCTGAAGCTTTCTTT. Translating gives CASSSVVAEAFF. The whole variable domain, remainder taken from reference TRBV2 and TRBJ1-1, is EPEVTQTPSHQVTQMGQEVILRCVPISNHLYFYWYRQILGQKVEFLVSFYNNEISEKSEIFDDQFSVERPDGSNFTLKIRSTKLEDSAMYFCASSSVVAEAFFGQGTRLTVV.

J is TRBJ2-7 and V is TRBV9; D remains unclear. This CDR3 spans 11 amino acids. Germline V gene lookup returns CDR1 SGDLS and CDR2 YYNGEE. V lost 8 bases, J lost 2 bases, and 8 bases lay in between. CDR3 in amino acids: CASGRTYEQYF. The CDR3 DNA reads as TGTGCCAGTGGGCGCACCTACGAGCAGTACTTC.

Turning to this clonotype: At one boundary the junction diverges from the germline segment, which might be a read error. The CDR3 region has the DNA TGTGCCAGCAGTGAGCGGGGGGGCTCCTACAATGAGCAGTTCTGG. Residues: CASSERGGSYNEQFW. V is TRBV6-5 and J is TRBJ2-1; TRBD2 aligns across 10 bases. Germline V CDR1 and CDR2: MNHEY, SVGAGI. This CDR3 spans 15 amino acids.

The genes are TRBV10-3 and TRBJ2-7; TRBD1 matches 10 bases. Losses at the gene ends were 8 bases for V and 4 bases for J; bases not matched to a gene: 2. Germline V lookup: CDR1 ENHRY, CDR2 SYGVKD. This CDR3 comprises 12 residues. The CDR3 is CAIGGQGYEQYF. The CDR3 DNA follows: TGTGCCATCGGGGGACAGGGGTACGAGCAGTACTTC.

This clonotype occurred once. One junction end disagrees with the germline gene, perhaps due to a read error. The rearrangement links TRBV5-1 to TRBJ2-1; 9 nucleotides agree with TRBD1. The CDR3 runs 14 residues. Germline loops: CDR1 SGHRS, CDR2 YFSETQ. In DNA form, the CDR3 reads TGCGCCGGCAGCGCTGGACAGGGGAGAAATGAGCAGTTCTTC. The encoded protein is CAGSAGQGRNEQFF.